The 23 T cell receptor beta chains given below trace back to one sample, sequenced in a study of beta chain features in type 1 diabetes. Expressed TCRB transcripts got sequenced, as all isolated RNA was reverse transcribed. The table came from immunoSEQ multiplex PCR; TCRdb's copy has only in-frame clones and leaves some out. Here the sample spans 400,000 to 500,000 clones, around 13% being singletons. Sequenced sample: naive CD4+ T cells from blood. The source is a man aged 30 to 39 in good health.

This clone was picked up a small number of times. Germline and junction disagree at one end, which may indicate a read error. The chain combines TRBV7-7 with TRBJ2-3, with D perhaps matching TRBD1 or TRBD2 (5 bases each). Germline CDR1 is SSHAT and CDR2 is FNYEAQ (reference sequence). The CDR3 runs to 15 residues. CDR3 residues: CASSLATGLTDTQYF. Written as DNA, the CDR3 is TGTGCTAGCAGCTTAGCGACGGGGCTCACAGATACGCAGTATTTT.

The rearrangement links TRBV7-2 to TRBJ2-2; 7 bases match TRBD1. The V segment lost 6 bases and the J segment 6 bases; nucleotides outside the gene matches: 7. The V gene's germline CDR1 is SGHTA and CDR2 FQGNSA. The CDR3 totals 14 residues. CDR3 loop: CASRPVTGPGELFF. CDR3 bases: TGTGCCAGCAGACCCGTGACAGGGCCCGGGGAGCTGTTTTTT.

V gene TRBV29-1 combines with J gene TRBJ2-3, with D possibly being TRBD1 (6 bases). The CDR3 runs 12 residues. V was clipped by 4 bases and J by 4 bases, with 9 bases between them. Germline loops: CDR1 SQVTM, CDR2 ANQGSEA. CDR3 nucleotides: TGCAGCGTTGTACCAGGGGCAGATACGCAGTATTTT. Its protein product is CSVVPGADTQYF.

The gene calls are TRBV25-1 and TRBJ2-7; D is unclear. This CDR3 contains 16 residues. V was clipped by 4 bases and J by 0 bases, with 16 bases between them. Germline CDR1 is MGHDK and CDR2 is SYGVNS. CDR3 coding DNA: TGTGCCAGCAGTGTACCCGGACGGCCGAGCTCCTACGAGCAGTACTTC. Protein product: CASSVPGRPSSYEQYF.

The chain links TRBV9 to TRBJ2-5; possible D gene TRBD2, 6 bases. Germline V lookup: CDR1 SGDLS, CDR2 YYNGEE. V dropped 1 base and J dropped 0 bases, with 10 bases sitting between them. The CDR3 contains 15 residues. CDR3 sequence: CASSVLGGNQETQYF. The CDR3 nucleotides are TGTGCCAGCAGCGTACTAGGCGGGAACCAAGAGACCCAGTACTTC.

This clone was detected once. CDR3 nucleotide sequence: TGTGCCAGCAGCGTAGCCAGCGGGAACGGAGTTACGCAGTATTTT. Its protein is CASSVASGNGVTQYF. The chain combines TRBV9 with TRBJ2-3; 7 bases are a match to TRBD2. With V trimmed by 0 bases and J by 8 bases, 9 bases remained unmatched. The CDR3 consists of 15 residues. Germline V CDR1 and CDR2: SGDLS, YYNGEE.

This clone was detected a few times. The chain is built from TRBV5-1 and TRBJ2-1, with D possibly being TRBD2 (6 bases). Germline-derived CDR1 and CDR2 are SGHRS and YFSETQ. Trimming took 4 bases from V and 2 from J, leaving 13 bases between them. This CDR3 has 15 amino acids. The CDR3 reads CASSGGPSAYNEQFF. The CDR3 nucleotides are TGCGCCAGCAGCGGGGGTCCTAGCGCCTACAATGAGCAGTTCTTC.

In this sample, this clone turned up a few times. Other DNA sequences within the sample encode an identical CDR3. The rearrangement links TRBV6-5 to TRBJ2-7, with a tentative D call TRBD1 (5 bases). This CDR3 is 13 amino acids long. Germline values: CDR1 MNHEY, CDR2 SVGAGI. The V end was cut by 0 bases, the J end by 2 bases, with 5 bases between. CDR3 amino acids: CASSYSGAYEQYF. The CDR3 DNA reads as TGTGCCAGCAGTTACTCAGGGGCCTACGAGCAGTACTTC.

V is TRBV7-2 and J is TRBJ1-1, with TRBD1 matching over 8 bases. With V trimmed by 5 bases and J by 4 bases, 9 bases remained unmatched. There are 15 residues in the CDR3. Germline V gives CDR1 SGHTA, CDR2 FQGNSA. CDR3 nucleotides: TGTGCCAGCAGCCCCAGGACAGGGAACCCCACTGAAGCTTTCTTT. It specifies CASSPRTGNPTEAFF. Using reference TRBV7-2 and TRBJ1-1 for the parts outside the CDR3, the full variable domain is GAGVSQSPSNKVTEKGKDVELRCDPISGHTALYWYRQSLGQGLEFLIYFQGNSAPDKSGLPSDRFSAERTGGSVSTLTIQRTQQEDSAVYLCASSPRTGNPTEAFFGQGTRLTVV.

V and J are TRBV7-9 and TRBJ1-4; perhaps TRBD1 as D (5 bases). The CDR3 sequence is 15 residues long. With 5 bases removed from V and 4 bases from J, the gap between germline ends came to 14 bases. In germline, CDR1 is SEHNR, CDR2 FQNEAQ (reference sequence). The CDR3 reads CASSQAAGGNEKLFF. As DNA, the CDR3 is TGTGCCAGCAGCCAAGCCGCTGGGGGTAATGAAAAACTGTTTTTT. The entire variable domain, with the rest obtained from reference TRBV7-9 and TRBJ1-4, is as follows: DTGVSQNPRHKITKRGQNVTFRCDPISEHNRLYWYRQTLGQGPEFLTYFQNEAQLEKSRLLSDRFSAERPKGSFSTLEIQRTEQGDSAMYLCASSQAAGGNEKLFFGSGTQLSVL.

This clone was picked up a small number of times. The chain employs TRBV9 and TRBJ2-1, with 12 bases aligning to TRBD2. V lost 3 bases and J lost 8; bases outside the gene matches: 6. This CDR3 spans 15 amino acids. Per the germline V gene, CDR1 is SGDLS and CDR2 is YYNGEE. CDR3 sequence: CASSATSGRPDEQFF. The CDR3 region has the DNA TGTGCCAGCAGCGCGACTAGCGGGAGACCTGATGAGCAGTTCTTC.

The rearrangement links TRBV6-6 to TRBJ2-7; D is possibly TRBD2 (5 bases). From germline, CDR1 is MNHNY and CDR2 SVGAGI (reference sequence). The germline V and J ends were trimmed by 5 bases and 5 bases, with 13 bases remaining between them. The CDR3 covers 13 residues. As DNA, the CDR3 is TGTGCCAGCAGTCCTAGCAAATCCCACGAGCAGTACGTC. Protein: CASSPSKSHEQYV.

The rearrangement links TRBV5-1 to TRBJ2-2, with D maybe TRBD2 (5 bases). Trimming took 1 base from V and 5 from J, leaving 9 bases between them. This CDR3 is built from 14 residues. The germline V gene encodes CDR1 SGHRS and CDR2 YFSETQ. The CDR3 reads CASSLMRVTGELFF. DNA for the CDR3: TGCGCCAGCAGCTTGATGCGGGTAACCGGGGAGCTGTTTTTT.

Written as DNA, the CDR3 is TGCAGCGTTGTTTGGGGTTTGGGGACTGAAGCTTTCTTT. This codes for CSVVWGLGTEAFF. The chain combines TRBV29-1 with TRBJ1-1; D remains ambiguous. The CDR3 loop spans 13 amino acids. The germline V and J ends were trimmed by 4 bases and 5 bases, with 14 bases remaining between them. Per the germline V gene, CDR1 is SQVTM and CDR2 is ANQGSEA.

In this sample, this clone turned up a few times. The same CDR3 is also encoded by other DNA sequences in this sample. The J gene is TRBJ2-3, the V gene TRBV19, with D unclear. This CDR3 has 12 residues. Germline V gene lookup returns CDR1 LNHDA and CDR2 SQIVND (reference sequence). V shed 5 bases and J shed 3 bases, with 6 bases lying between them. The CDR3 spells CASSPSTDTQYF. In nucleotides, the CDR3 is TGTGCCAGTAGTCCTTCGACAGATACGCAGTATTTT.

The chain carries TRBV4-1 and TRBJ2-5, with D possibly matching TRBD1 (6 bases). Germline values: CDR1 MGHRA, CDR2 YSYEKL. Trimming pared 3 bases from V and 4 bases from J, leaving 12 bases between. CDR3 length: 14 amino acids. The CDR3 loop is CASSHIQGRETQYF. The CDR3 DNA sequence: TGCGCCAGCAGCCATATACAGGGAAGAGAGACCCAGTACTTC.

The chain links TRBV18 to TRBJ1-1; 7 bases align to TRBD1. CDR1 is KGHSH and CDR2 is LQKENI in the germline V gene. This CDR3 has 13 residues. Losses at the gene ends were 5 bases for V and 8 bases for J; bases not matched to a gene: 8. The CDR3 protein is CASSTGTAPEAFF. CDR3 coding DNA: TGTGCCAGCTCAACCGGGACAGCGCCCGAAGCTTTCTTT.

The table lists this clone with a few counts. The same CDR3 is also encoded by other DNA sequences in this sample. This chain connects TRBV7-2 to TRBJ1-5, with 7 bases that match TRBD1. The V gene end was trimmed by 4 bases and the J gene end by 1 base; junction bases not matched to a gene: 1. Germline lookup yields CDR1 SGHTA and CDR2 FQGNSA. The CDR3 is made up of 14 amino acids. CDR3 nucleotides: TGTGCCAGCAGCTCACAGGGGAGCAATCAGCCCCAGCATTTT. As protein: CASSSQGSNQPQHF.

This chain connects TRBV15 to TRBJ1-2; the D is unclear. The CDR3 has 13 amino acids. Deletions cut 5 bases from V and 4 bases from J, with 11 bases between. The germline gives CDR1 LNHNV, CDR2 YYDKDF (reference sequence). The CDR3 is CATSASGSYGYTF. In DNA form, the CDR3 reads TGTGCCACCAGCGCTTCGGGCTCCTATGGCTACACCTTC.

This chain links TRBV29-1 with TRBJ1-5, with D uncertain. The germline gives CDR1 SQVTM, CDR2 ANQGSEA. The V end was cut by 4 bases, the J end by 2 bases, with 9 bases between. CDR3 length: 13 residues. DNA of the CDR3: TGCAGCGTTGGAGGAGGTGGCAATCAGCCCCAGCATTTT. Residues: CSVGGGGNQPQHF.

The sample holds a few counts of this clone. The rearrangement uses TRBV4-1 and TRBJ2-5; 9 bases agree with TRBD2. This CDR3 has 15 amino acids. In germline, CDR1 is MGHRA, CDR2 YSYEKL. With 0 bases clipped from V and 10 bases from J, the junction kept 9 bases outside the gene matches. The CDR3 DNA reads TGCGCCAGCAGCCAAGAGGCGGGGGGGAAGCGTATCCAGTACTTC. This translates into CASSQEAGGKRIQYF.

The chain couples TRBV27 to TRBJ2-7; TRBD1 matches at 7 bases. The CDR3 spans 14 residues. The germline gives CDR1 MNHEY, CDR2 SMNVEV (reference sequence). Trimming at V came to 6 bases and at J to 2 bases, leaving 7 bases not matched to a gene. The CDR3 region has the DNA TGTGCCAGCAGCTACCGACAGGGTACCTACGAGCAGTACTTC. Protein product: CASSYRQGTYEQYF.

This clone was counted only a few times. The V and J genes are TRBV7-8 and TRBJ2-3; tentative D call: TRBD2 (6 bases). Germline loops: CDR1 SGHVS, CDR2 FQNEAQ. This CDR3 has 16 residues. The V end lost 4 bases, the J end lost 1 base, and 15 bases lay between the germline ends. The CDR3 nucleotides are TGTGCCAGCAGCTATGGTCCGGGCGGGGGCACAGATACGCAGTATTTT. This codes for CASSYGPGGGTDTQYF.